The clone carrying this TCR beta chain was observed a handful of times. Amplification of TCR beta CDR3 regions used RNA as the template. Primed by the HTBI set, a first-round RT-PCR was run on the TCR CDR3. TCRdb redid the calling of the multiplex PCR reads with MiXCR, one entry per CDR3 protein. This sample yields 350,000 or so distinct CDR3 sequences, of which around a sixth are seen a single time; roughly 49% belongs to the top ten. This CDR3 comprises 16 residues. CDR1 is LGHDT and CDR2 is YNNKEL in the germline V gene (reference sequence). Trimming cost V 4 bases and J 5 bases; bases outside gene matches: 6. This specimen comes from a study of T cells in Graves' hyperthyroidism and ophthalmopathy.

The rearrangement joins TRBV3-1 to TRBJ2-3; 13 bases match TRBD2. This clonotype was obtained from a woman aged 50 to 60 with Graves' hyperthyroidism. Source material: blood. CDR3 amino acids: CASSRRTSGGEDTQYF. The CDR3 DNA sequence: TGTGCCAGCAGCCGCCGGACTAGCGGGGGAGAAGATACGCAGTATTTT.